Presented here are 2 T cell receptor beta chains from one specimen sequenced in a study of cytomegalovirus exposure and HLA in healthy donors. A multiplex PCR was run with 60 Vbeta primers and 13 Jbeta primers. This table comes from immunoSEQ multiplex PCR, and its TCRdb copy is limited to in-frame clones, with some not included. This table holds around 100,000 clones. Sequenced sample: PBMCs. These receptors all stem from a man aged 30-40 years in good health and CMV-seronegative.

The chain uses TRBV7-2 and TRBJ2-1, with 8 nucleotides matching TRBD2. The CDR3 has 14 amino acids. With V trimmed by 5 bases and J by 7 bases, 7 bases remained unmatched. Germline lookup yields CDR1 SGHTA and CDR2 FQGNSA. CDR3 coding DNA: TGTGCCAGCAGCCTCGGGGGGGCCTTGAATGAGCAGTTCTTC. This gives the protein CASSLGGALNEQFF.

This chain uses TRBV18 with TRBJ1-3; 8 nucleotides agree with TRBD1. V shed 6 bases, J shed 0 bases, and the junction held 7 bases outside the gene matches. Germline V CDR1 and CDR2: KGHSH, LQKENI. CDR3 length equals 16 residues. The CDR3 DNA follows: TGTGCCAGCTCGGCCTGGACAGGGATCTCTGGAAACACCATATATTTT. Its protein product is CASSAWTGISGNTIYF.